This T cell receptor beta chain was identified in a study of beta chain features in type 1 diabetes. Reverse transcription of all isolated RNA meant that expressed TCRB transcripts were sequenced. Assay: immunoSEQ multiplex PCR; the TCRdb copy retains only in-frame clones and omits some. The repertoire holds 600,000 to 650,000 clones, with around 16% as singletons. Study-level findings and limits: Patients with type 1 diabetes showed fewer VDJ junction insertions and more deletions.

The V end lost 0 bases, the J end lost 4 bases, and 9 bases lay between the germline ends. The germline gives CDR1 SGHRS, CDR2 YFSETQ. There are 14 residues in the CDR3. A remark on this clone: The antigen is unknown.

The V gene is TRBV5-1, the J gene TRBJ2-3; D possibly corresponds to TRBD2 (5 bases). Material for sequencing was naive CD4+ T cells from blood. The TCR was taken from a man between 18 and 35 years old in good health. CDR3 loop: CASSLGISADTQYF. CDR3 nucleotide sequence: TGCGCCAGCAGCTTGGGGATTAGCGCAGATACGCAGTATTTT. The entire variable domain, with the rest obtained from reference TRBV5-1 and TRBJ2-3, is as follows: KAGVTQTPRYLIKTRGQQVTLSCSPISGHRSVSWYQQTPGQGLQFLFEYFSETQRNKGNFPGRFSGRQFSNSRSEMNVSTLELGDSALYLCASSLGISADTQYFGPGTRLTVL.